This TCR beta chain originates from a study of technical replicates of blood from four donors. Germline assignment: CDR1 MGHDK and CDR2 SYGVNS. J was trimmed by 10 bases and V by 6 bases; bases with no gene match: 12. This CDR3 has 14 amino acids. Using immunoSEQ multiplex PCR, the repertoire was profiled, and TCRdb retains in-frame clones only, with some absent. The table has about 89,000 clones, over 85% seen once; the top ten hold about 0.22%. The chain has TRBV25-1 and TRBJ2-5, with 9 bases lining up with TRBD2. What was sequenced was T cells isolated from PBMCs. The origin of this receptor is a human donor in good health. In nucleotides, the CDR3 is TGTGCCAGCAGGACTAGCGGATCTCCGGAGGGCCAGTACTTC. It translates to CASRTSGSPEGQYF.